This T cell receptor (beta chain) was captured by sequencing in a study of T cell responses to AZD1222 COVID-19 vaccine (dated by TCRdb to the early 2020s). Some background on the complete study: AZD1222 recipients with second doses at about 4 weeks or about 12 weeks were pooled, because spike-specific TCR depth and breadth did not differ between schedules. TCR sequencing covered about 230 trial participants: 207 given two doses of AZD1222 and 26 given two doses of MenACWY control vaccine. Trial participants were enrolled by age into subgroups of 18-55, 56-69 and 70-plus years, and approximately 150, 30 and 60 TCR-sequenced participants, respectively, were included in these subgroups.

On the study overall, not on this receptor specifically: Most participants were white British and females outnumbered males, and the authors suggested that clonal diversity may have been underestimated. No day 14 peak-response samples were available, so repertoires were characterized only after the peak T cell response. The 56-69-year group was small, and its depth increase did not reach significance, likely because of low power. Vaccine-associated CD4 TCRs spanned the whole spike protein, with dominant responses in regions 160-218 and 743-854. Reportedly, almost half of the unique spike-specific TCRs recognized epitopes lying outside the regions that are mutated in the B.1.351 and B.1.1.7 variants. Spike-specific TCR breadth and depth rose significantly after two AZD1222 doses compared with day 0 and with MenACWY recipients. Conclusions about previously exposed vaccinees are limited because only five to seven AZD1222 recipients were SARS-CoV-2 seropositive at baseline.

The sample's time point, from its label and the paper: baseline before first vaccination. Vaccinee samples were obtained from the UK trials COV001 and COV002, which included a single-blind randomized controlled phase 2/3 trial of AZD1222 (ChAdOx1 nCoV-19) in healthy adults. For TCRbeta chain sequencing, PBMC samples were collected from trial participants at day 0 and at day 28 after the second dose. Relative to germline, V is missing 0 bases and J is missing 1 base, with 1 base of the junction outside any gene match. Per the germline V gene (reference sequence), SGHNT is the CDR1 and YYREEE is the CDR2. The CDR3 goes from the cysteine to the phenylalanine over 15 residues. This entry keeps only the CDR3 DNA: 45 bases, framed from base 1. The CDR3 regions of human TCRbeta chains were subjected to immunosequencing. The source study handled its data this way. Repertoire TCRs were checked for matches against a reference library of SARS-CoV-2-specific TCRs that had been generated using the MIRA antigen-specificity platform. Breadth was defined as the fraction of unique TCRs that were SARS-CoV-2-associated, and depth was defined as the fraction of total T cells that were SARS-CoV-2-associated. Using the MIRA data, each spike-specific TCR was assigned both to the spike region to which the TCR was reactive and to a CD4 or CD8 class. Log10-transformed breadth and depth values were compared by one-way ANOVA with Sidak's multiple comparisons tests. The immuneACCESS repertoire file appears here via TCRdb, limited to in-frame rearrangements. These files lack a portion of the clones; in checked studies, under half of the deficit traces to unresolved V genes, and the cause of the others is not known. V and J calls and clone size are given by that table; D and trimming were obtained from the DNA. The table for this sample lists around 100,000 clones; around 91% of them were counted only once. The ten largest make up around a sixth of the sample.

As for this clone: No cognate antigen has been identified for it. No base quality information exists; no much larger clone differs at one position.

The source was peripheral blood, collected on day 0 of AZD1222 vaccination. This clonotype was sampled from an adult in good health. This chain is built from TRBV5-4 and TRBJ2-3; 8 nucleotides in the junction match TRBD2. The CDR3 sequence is CASSLGRGGTDTQYF. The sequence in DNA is TGTGCCAGCAGCTTGGGGCGGGGGGGCACAGATACGCAGTATTTT.